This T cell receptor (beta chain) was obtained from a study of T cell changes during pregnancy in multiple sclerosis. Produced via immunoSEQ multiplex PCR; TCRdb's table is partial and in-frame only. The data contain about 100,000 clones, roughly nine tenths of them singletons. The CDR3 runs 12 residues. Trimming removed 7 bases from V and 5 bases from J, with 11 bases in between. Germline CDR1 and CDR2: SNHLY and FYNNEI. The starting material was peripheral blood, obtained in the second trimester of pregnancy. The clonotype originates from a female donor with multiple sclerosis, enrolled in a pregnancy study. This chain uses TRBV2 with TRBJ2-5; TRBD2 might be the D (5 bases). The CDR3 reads CASKRESETQYF. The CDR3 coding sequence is TGTGCCAGCAAGAGGGAGTCGGAGACCCAGTACTTC.